The 12 T cell receptor beta chains in this list originate from one sample, sequenced in a study of blood T cell repertoires in COVID-19. Assay: immunoSEQ multiplex PCR; the TCRdb copy retains only in-frame clones and omits some. In the table there are around 230,000 clones, 70% to 85% of which are singletons. What was sequenced was peripheral blood. The receptors come from a woman aged 80 or over with acute or convalescent COVID-19.

On this clone: The junction and the germline gene differ at one end; a read error may be behind it. V and J are TRBV7-7 and TRBJ2-2; 10 bases match TRBD2. This CDR3 has 16 residues. In germline, CDR1 is SSHAT, CDR2 FNYEAQ (reference sequence). The chain's CDR3 is CASSPYERGGTGELFF. Here the CDR3 DNA reads TGTGCTAGCAGCCCCTACGAGCGGGGGGGAACCGGGGAGCTGTTTTTT.

This sequence joins TRBV6-5 and TRBJ2-7, with 7 nucleotides matching TRBD2. Germline CDR1 MNHEY, CDR2 SVGAGI. CDR3 length: 13 amino acids. J lost 3 bases, V lost 8 bases, and 7 bases had no gene match. Written as DNA, the CDR3 is TGTGCCAGCTGGGAGGGGCAGCTCTACGAGCAGTACTTC. Its translation: CASWEGQLYEQYF.

The V and J genes are TRBV28 and TRBJ1-6; D might be TRBD1 (6 bases). Trimming removed 2 bases from V and 14 bases from J, with 22 bases in between. CDR3 size: 16 residues. Germline CDR1 and CDR2: MDHEN and SYDVKM. The CDR3: CASSLQWVVGGPALHF. CDR3 nucleotides: TGTGCCAGCAGTTTACAGTGGGTTGTCGGGGGGCCGGCCCTCCACTTT.

The chain recombines TRBV11-2 with TRBJ2-1; 9 bases are a match to TRBD2. Per germline, CDR1 SGHAT and CDR2 FQNNGV. The CDR3 covers 14 residues. Losses at the gene ends were 4 bases for V and 9 bases for J; bases not matched to a gene: 7. The CDR3 here is CASSSRGGAREQFF. The CDR3 DNA is TGTGCCAGCAGCTCCCGCGGGGGGGCCCGTGAGCAGTTCTTC.

This clone has just a few counts. The rearrangement links TRBV3-1 (or the pseudogene TRBV3-2) to TRBJ1-2; no clear D gene. The CDR3 covers 15 residues. Trimming left V 2 bases short and J 2 bases short, with 12 bases between. Looked up from germline, CDR1 is LGHDT and CDR2 is YNNKEL (reference sequence). CDR3 loop: CASSQLPGGNYGYTF. The CDR3 DNA reads TGTGCCAGCAGCCAATTACCAGGCGGGAACTATGGCTACACCTTC.

The rearrangement joins TRBV10-3 to TRBJ2-5; D gene ambiguous. Germline assignment: CDR1 ENHRY and CDR2 SYGVKD. The V end lost 2 bases, the J end lost 3 bases, and 7 bases lay between the germline ends. CDR3 length: 13 residues. The CDR3 is CAISELQKETQYF. The CDR3 DNA reads as TGTGCCATCAGTGAGCTACAGAAAGAGACCCAGTACTTC.

Only a few counts were recorded for this clone. The rearrangement links TRBV10-3 to TRBJ1-6; D is possibly TRBD1 (5 bases). CDR1 is ENHRY, CDR2 SYGVKD, per germline. The CDR3 loop spans 13 amino acids. Trimming removed 11 bases from V and 7 bases from J, with 15 bases in between. The CDR3, as DNA: TGTGCCCGACGAGGCGGGGACAATTCACCCCTCCACTTT. It is translated as CARRGGDNSPLHF.

The chain is built from TRBV4-2 and TRBJ1-1; 8 bases map to TRBD1. Germline V gene data show CDR1 as LGHNA and CDR2 as YNFKEQ. The length of the CDR3 is 15 residues. V was clipped by 4 bases and J by 5 bases; unmatched bases: 9. CDR3 in amino acids: CASSPDRAVETEAFF. The CDR3 DNA is TGTGCCAGCAGCCCGGACAGGGCGGTAGAGACTGAAGCTTTCTTT.

V is TRBV6-6 and J is TRBJ2-7, with a weak D call TRBD1 (6 bases). Looked up from germline, CDR1 is MNHNY and CDR2 is SVGAGI (reference sequence). Deletions cut 5 bases from V and 0 bases from J, with 17 bases between. This CDR3 contains 16 residues. The CDR3 is CASSHLYRDTSYEQYF. The CDR3 DNA sequence: TGTGCCAGCAGTCACCTCTACCGGGACACCTCCTACGAGCAGTACTTC.

The chain links TRBV5-1 to TRBJ1-2; D perhaps matches TRBD1 (5 bases). The germline V gene encodes CDR1 SGHRS and CDR2 YFSETQ. Deletions cut 2 bases from V and 7 bases from J, with 15 bases between. The CDR3 has 14 amino acids. Here the CDR3 reads CASSFGQGNSGYTF. The CDR3 DNA follows: TGCGCCAGCAGCTTTGGCCAGGGAAATTCTGGCTACACCTTC.

The chain has TRBV19 and TRBJ1-1; D is uncertain. CDR3 length equals 12 residues. Trimming took off 7 bases at V and 7 bases at J, with 13 bases between the two ends. Germline CDR1 is LNHDA and CDR2 is SQIVND (reference sequence). As DNA, the CDR3 is TGTGCCAGTACACACACGGGGAGTGAAGCTTTCTTT. Residues: CASTHTGSEAFF.

The chain links TRBV19 to TRBJ1-6; 7 positions agree with TRBD1. The CDR3 consists of 13 residues. Germline V lookup: CDR1 LNHDA, CDR2 SQIVND (reference sequence). V lost 7 bases, J lost 9 bases, and 6 bases stayed unmatched. This CDR3 reads CASKRQGGSPLHF. In nucleotides, the CDR3 is TGTGCCAGTAAGAGACAGGGAGGTTCACCCCTCCACTTT.